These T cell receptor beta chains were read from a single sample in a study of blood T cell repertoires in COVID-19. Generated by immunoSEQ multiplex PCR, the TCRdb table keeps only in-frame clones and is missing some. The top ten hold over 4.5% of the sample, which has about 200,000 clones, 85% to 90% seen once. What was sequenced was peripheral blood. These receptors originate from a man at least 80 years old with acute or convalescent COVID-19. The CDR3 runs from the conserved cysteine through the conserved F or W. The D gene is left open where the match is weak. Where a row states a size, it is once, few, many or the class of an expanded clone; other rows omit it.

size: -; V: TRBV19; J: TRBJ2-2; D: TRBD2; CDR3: CASSLAAGLTGELFF; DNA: TGTGCCAGTAGTTTGGCAGCGGGACTCACCGGGGAGCTGTTTTTT
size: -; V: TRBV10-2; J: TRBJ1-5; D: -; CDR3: CASSESGQPQHF; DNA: TGCGCCAGCAGTGAGTCCGGTCAGCCCCAGCATTTT
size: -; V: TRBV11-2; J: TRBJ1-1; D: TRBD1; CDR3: CASMPRDREGTEAFF; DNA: TGTGCCAGCATGCCACGGGACAGGGAGGGGACTGAAGCTTTCTTT
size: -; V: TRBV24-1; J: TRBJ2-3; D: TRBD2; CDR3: CATSDFGGGGTDTQYF; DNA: TGTGCCACCAGTGATTTTGGTGGGGGGGGCACAGATACGCAGTATTTT
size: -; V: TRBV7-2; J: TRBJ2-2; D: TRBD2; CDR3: CASSLLGLAPGELFF; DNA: TGTGCCAGCAGCTTACTCGGACTAGCCCCCGGGGAGCTGTTTTTT
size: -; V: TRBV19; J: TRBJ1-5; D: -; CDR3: CASSIESLSPGNQPQHF; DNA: TGTGCCAGTAGTATAGAGAGTCTGTCGCCAGGGAATCAGCCCCAGCATTTT
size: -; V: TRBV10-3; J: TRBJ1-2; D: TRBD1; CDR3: CAISDNRGDLYGYTF; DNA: TGTGCCATCAGTGATAACAGGGGCGACCTCTATGGCTACACCTTC
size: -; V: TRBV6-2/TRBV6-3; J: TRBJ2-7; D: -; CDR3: CASSLQAYEQYF; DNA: TGTGCCAGCAGTCTTCAGGCATACGAGCAGTACTTC
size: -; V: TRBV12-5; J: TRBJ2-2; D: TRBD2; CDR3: CASGLAGGFRNTGELFF; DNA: TGTGCTAGTGGTTTAGCGGGAGGGTTCCGGAACACCGGGGAGCTGTTTTTT
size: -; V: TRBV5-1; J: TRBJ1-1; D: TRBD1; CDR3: CASSLVAPRQGANTEAFF; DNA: TGCGCCAGCAGCTTGGTGGCCCCCCGACAGGGCGCGAACACTGAAGCTTTCTTT
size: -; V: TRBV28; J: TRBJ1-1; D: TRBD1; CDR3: CASLSTGMNTEAFF; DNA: TGTGCCAGCTTGTCGACAGGGATGAACACTGAAGCTTTCTTT
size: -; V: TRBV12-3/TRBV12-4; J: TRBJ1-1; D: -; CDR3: CASSLTGYTEAFF; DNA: TGTGCCAGCAGTTTAACAGGATACACTGAAGCTTTCTTT
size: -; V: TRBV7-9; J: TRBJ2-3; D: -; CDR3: CASRRRVTSTDTQYF; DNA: TGTGCCAGCAGGAGGAGAGTTACTAGCACAGATACGCAGTATTTT
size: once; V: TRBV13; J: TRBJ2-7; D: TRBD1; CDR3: CASSFRQGKEQYF; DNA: TGTGCCAGCAGCTTTCGACAGGGGAAAGAGCAGTACTTC
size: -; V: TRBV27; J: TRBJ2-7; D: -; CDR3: CASSLPSGQGGGEQYF; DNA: TGTGCCAGCAGTTTACCCTCAGGACAGGGAGGGGGCGAGCAGTACTTC
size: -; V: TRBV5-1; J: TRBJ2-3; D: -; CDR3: CASSERGADTQYF; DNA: TGCGCCAGCAGCGAAAGGGGTGCAGATACGCAGTATTTT
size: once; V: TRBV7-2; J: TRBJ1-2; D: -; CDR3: CASSSLRGMGGYTF; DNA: TGTGCCAGCAGCTCCCTGCGGGGCATGGGTGGCTACACCTTC
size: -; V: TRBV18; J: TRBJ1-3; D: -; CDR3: CASSVLEGQTGNTIYF; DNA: TGTGCCAGCTCAGTCCTCGAGGGTCAGACTGGAAACACCATATATTTT
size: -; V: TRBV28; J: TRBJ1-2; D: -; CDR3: CASSPRRGGYTF; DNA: TGTGCCAGCAGTCCTCGTCGCGGCGGCTACACCTTC
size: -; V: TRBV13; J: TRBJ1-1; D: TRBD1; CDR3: CASSYRGQAFF; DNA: TGTGCCAGCAGCTACAGGGGGCAAGCTTTCTTT
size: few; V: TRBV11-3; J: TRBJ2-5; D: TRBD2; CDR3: CASSFGGVKETQYF; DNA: TGTGCCAGCAGCTTTGGGGGGGTAAAAGAGACCCAGTACTTC
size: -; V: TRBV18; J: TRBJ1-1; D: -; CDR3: CASSPGGPEEAFF; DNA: TGTGCCAGCTCTCCCGGGGGGCCGGAGGAAGCTTTCTTT
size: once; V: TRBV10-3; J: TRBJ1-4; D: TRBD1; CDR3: CAISPGQGARLEKLFF; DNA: TGTGCCATCAGCCCGGGACAGGGGGCCCGATTGGAAAAACTGTTTTTT
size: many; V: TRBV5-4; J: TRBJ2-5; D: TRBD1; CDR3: CASSSPGTGGETQYF; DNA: TGTGCCAGCAGCTCCCCCGGGACAGGGGGGGAGACCCAGTACTTC
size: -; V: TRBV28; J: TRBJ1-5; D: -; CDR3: CASRFQGINQPQHF; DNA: TGTGCCAGCAGATTCCAGGGGATCAATCAGCCCCAGCATTTT
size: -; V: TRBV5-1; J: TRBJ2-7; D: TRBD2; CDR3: CASSLGLAPYEQYF; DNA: TGCGCCAGCAGCTTGGGACTAGCACCCTACGAGCAGTACTTC
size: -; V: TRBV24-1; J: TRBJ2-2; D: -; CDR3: CATSDPLRPGELFF; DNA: TGTGCCACCAGTGATCCTCTGCGGCCCGGGGAGCTGTTTTTT
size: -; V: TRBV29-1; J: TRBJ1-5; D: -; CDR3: CSVAGQGFNQPQHF; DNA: TGCAGCGTTGCGGGTCAGGGGTTCAATCAGCCCCAGCATTTT
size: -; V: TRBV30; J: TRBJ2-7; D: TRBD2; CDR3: CAWRASGRGYEQYF; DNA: TGTGCCTGGAGGGCTAGCGGGAGGGGCTACGAGCAGTACTTC
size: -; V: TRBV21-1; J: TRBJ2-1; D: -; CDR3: CASSKVWLAGLGSYNEQFF; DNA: TGTGCCAGCAGCAAAGTGTGGCTAGCGGGACTAGGCTCCTACAATGAGCAGTTCTTC
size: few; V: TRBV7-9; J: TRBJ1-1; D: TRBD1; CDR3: CASSPAGTVNTEAFF; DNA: TGTGCCAGCAGCCCTGCCGGGACAGTGAACACTGAAGCTTTCTTT
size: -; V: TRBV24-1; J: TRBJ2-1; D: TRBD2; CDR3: CATSDAPGPSGRGGQFF; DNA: TGTGCCACCAGTGATGCCCCGGGGCCTAGCGGGAGGGGGGGGCAGTTCTTC
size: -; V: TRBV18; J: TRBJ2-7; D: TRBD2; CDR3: CASSPGTGTSGLNEQYF; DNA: TGTGCCAGCTCACCCGGGACAGGGACTAGCGGGCTGAACGAGCAGTACTTC
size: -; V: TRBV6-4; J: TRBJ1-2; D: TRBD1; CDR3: CASSGDGTAEGYTF; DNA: TGTGCCAGCAGTGGGGACGGGACAGCCGAGGGCTACACCTTC
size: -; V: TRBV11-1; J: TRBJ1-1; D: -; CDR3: CASSLAGGNTEAFF; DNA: TGTGCCAGCAGCTTAGCAGGGGGGAACACTGAAGCTTTCTTT
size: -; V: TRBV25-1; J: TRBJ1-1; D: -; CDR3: CASSDPKGVHTEAFF; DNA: TGTGCCAGCAGTGACCCAAAAGGGGTGCACACTGAAGCTTTCTTT
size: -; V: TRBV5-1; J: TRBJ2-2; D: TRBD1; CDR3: CASSLDIRTGTGELFF; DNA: TGCGCCAGCAGCTTGGATATCCGGACAGGGACCGGGGAGCTGTTTTTT
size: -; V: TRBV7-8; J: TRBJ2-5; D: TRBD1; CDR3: CASSLRDRAETQYF; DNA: TGTGCCAGCAGCCTCCGGGACAGGGCGGAGACCCAGTACTTC
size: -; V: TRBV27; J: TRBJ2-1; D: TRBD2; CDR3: CASSSQRDSSYNEQFF; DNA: TGTGCCAGCAGTTCCCAGCGGGATAGCTCCTACAATGAGCAGTTCTTC
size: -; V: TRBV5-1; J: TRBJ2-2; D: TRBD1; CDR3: CASSLRDRGTGELFF; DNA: TGCGCCAGCAGCTTGAGGGACAGGGGCACCGGGGAGCTGTTTTTT
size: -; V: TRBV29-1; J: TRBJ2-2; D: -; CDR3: CSVTLAPGTGELFF; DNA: TGCAGCGTTACCTTAGCACCGGGCACCGGGGAGCTGTTTTTT
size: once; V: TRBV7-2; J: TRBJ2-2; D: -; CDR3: CASSSRLPGELFF; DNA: TGTGCCAGCAGCTCCAGGCTTCCCGGGGAGCTGTTTTTT
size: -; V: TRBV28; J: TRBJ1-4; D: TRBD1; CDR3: CASSPGGKANEKLFF; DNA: TGTGCCAGCAGTCCAGGGGGCAAGGCTAATGAAAAACTGTTTTTT
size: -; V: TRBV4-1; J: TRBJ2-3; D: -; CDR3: CASSQLATDTDTQYF; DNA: TGCGCCAGCAGCCAGCTAGCGACGGATACAGATACGCAGTATTTT
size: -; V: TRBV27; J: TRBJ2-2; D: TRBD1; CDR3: CASTSAGGIGELFF; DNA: TGTGCCAGCACCTCCGCAGGGGGCATCGGGGAGCTGTTTTTT
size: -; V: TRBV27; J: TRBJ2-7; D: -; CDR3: CASSLKGGAYEQYF; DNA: TGTGCCAGCAGTTTAAAGGGGGGGGCCTACGAGCAGTACTTC
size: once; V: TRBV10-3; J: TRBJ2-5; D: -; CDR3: CAISDPQETQYF; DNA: TGTGCCATCAGTGATCCACAAGAGACCCAGTACTTC
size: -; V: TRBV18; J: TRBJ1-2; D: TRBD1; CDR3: CASSPSGGSGYTF; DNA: TGTGCCAGCTCACCATCAGGGGGGTCTGGCTACACCTTC